The sequence of this T cell receptor (beta chain) was determined in a study of T cells in narcolepsy. Across the study: Enrolled donors included narcolepsy type 1 or type 2 patients and healthy controls.

This CDR3 spans 15 amino acids. Trimming cost V 7 bases and J 7 bases; bases outside gene matches: 16. CDR1 and CDR2 from the germline V gene are MNHNS and SASEGT. Study findings and constraints: Comparing one patient's CSF and blood CD4+ clonotypes highlighted HCRT- and TRIB2-specific autoreactive clonotypes. Reportedly, autoreactive clonotypes were serially detected in patients' blood but not controls'.

This clone was recorded only once. Its cognate antigen is unknown. Sequenced by immunoSEQ multiplex PCR; TCRdb stores in-frame clones only, minus some. This sample has around 28,000 clones, with approximately 78% found just once. Sequenced material: CD45RA- memory CD4+ T cells from PBMCs. The chain links TRBV6-1 to TRBJ2-7; 7 bases map to TRBD1. The receptor's source is a human donor with narcolepsy. The CDR3 DNA reads as TGTGCCAGCAAGGACAGGCCAGCTTGGGGTGTTGAGCAGTACTTC. Encoded protein: CASKDRPAWGVEQYF.